This is a list of T cell receptor beta chains from one sample in a study of PD-L1 blockade in urothelial cancer. TCRdb's table, derived via immunoSEQ multiplex PCR, lists solely in-frame clones and lacks some. The sample has about 380 clones; around two fifths are singletons. Sequencing used tumor tissue, obtained before atezolizumab (anti-PD-L1) treatment. The source of these receptors is a man aged 60 to 69 with urothelial cancer. Each CDR3 is given with its conserved first and last residue. A D gene is named only where the DNA matches it firmly. Where a row states a size, it is once, few, many or the class of an expanded clone; other rows omit it.

size: few; J: TRBJ1-1; D: NA; V: TRBV30; DNA: TGTGCCTCCCTACCCCCGGGGGAAACTGAAGCTTTCTTT; CDR3: CASLPPGETEAFF
size: NA; J: TRBJ2-7; D: TRBD1; V: TRBV11-3; DNA: TGTGCCAGCAGCTTCCAGGGGGCGAGCTACGAGCAGTACTTC; CDR3: CASSFQGASYEQYF
size: NA; J: TRBJ1-1; D: NA; V: TRBV18; DNA: TGTGCCAGCTCACCACGCGGGGACACTGAAGCTTTCTTT; CDR3: CASSPRGDTEAFF
size: NA; J: TRBJ1-4; D: TRBD1; V: TRBV9; DNA: TGTGCCAGCAGCCCCCGTACCGGGACAGAGGAACCAAAACTGTTTTTT; CDR3: CASSPRTGTEEPKLFF
size: NA; J: TRBJ2-7; D: NA; V: TRBV6-8; DNA: TGTGCCAGCAGTTACAACAGAAACGAGCAGTACTTC; CDR3: CASSYNRNEQYF
size: NA; J: TRBJ2-1; D: NA; V: TRBV14; DNA: TGTGCCAGCAGCCAAGCGCTGGCGGGTGAGCAGTTCTTC; CDR3: CASSQALAGEQFF
size: NA; J: TRBJ2-3; D: NA; V: TRBV5-1; DNA: TGCGCCAGCACCATAGGTAATCAGGGACCAGATACGCAGTATTTT; CDR3: CASTIGNQGPDTQYF
size: few; J: TRBJ1-1; D: NA; V: TRBV2; DNA: TGTGCCAGCAGTGAAGCCACAGGGAAGGACACTGAAGCTTTCTTT; CDR3: CASSEATGKDTEAFF
size: NA; J: TRBJ2-3; D: NA; V: TRBV6-8; DNA: TGTGCCAGCGGCGATCCTACTAGCACAGATACGCAGTATTTT; CDR3: CASGDPTSTDTQYF
size: medium-sized; J: TRBJ1-6; D: NA; V: TRBV11-3; DNA: TGTGCCAGCAGCTTGGGTTCAGGGATGGGTAATTCACCCCTCCACTTT; CDR3: CASSLGSGMGNSPLHF
size: few; J: TRBJ1-4; D: NA; V: TRBV11-3; DNA: TGTGCCAGCAGCTTCCAAACAGGAACTAATGAAAAACTGTTTTTT; CDR3: CASSFQTGTNEKLFF
size: few; J: TRBJ2-7; D: TRBD1; V: TRBV11-3; DNA: TGTGCCAGCAGCCGGACCGGGACAGGGTACTACGAGCAGTACTTC; CDR3: CASSRTGTGYYEQYF
size: NA; J: TRBJ2-7; D: NA; V: TRBV18; DNA: TGTGCCAGCTCACCACCGGAATACTCAGGGGTGCCCTACGAGCAGTACTTC; CDR3: CASSPPEYSGVPYEQYF
size: few; J: TRBJ1-4; D: NA; V: TRBV7-6; DNA: TGTGCCAGCAGCTATAGGGGCGTTGGTAATGAAAAACTGTTTTTT; CDR3: CASSYRGVGNEKLFF
size: few; J: TRBJ1-5; D: NA; V: TRBV6-8; DNA: TGTGCCAGCAGTTACTCCCTTCTACACGTCGAGCCCCAGCATTTT; CDR3: CASSYSLLHVEPQHF
size: few; J: TRBJ1-3; D: TRBD1; V: TRBV30; DNA: TGTGCCTGGAGCCGGACAGGCCGCTCTGGAAACACCATATATTTT; CDR3: CAWSRTGRSGNTIYF
size: medium-sized; J: TRBJ2-7; D: TRBD2; V: TRBV7-7; DNA: TGTGCCAGCAGAACTGAAGGGACTAGCGGGATCCCGGTGTACTTC; CDR3: CASRTEGTSGIPVYF
size: large; J: TRBJ1-1; D: NA; V: TRBV23-1; DNA: TGCGCCAGCAGCTTAGGGGTTCACACTGAAGCTTTCTTT; CDR3: CASSLGVHTEAFF
size: few; J: TRBJ2-2; D: TRBD1; V: TRBV28; DNA: TGTGCCAGCAGTCCACAGGGGCCCGGGGAACTGTTTTTT; CDR3: CASSPQGPGELFF
size: NA; J: TRBJ2-1; D: TRBD2; V: TRBV28; DNA: TGTGCCAGCAGTTTCGGACTAGCGAGGTTCCACAATGAGCAGTTCTTC; CDR3: CASSFGLARFHNEQFF